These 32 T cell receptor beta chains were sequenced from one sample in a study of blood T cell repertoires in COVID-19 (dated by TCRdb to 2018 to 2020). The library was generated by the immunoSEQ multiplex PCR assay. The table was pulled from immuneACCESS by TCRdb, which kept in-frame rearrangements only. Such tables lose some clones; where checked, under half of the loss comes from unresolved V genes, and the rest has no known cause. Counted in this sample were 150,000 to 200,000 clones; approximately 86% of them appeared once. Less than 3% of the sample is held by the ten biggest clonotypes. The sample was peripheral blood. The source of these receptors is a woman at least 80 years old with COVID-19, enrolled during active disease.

The CDR3 coding sequence is TGTGCCAGCAGCTTTGGGACAGGGGTCAATCAGCCCCAGCATTTT. Protein: CASSFGTGVNQPQHF. This chain uses TRBV7-2 with TRBJ1-5; 10 nucleotides align to TRBD1. The CDR3 covers 15 residues. Trimming at V came to 3 bases and at J to 3 bases, leaving 2 bases not matched to a gene. CDR1 and CDR2 (germline): SGHTA, FQGNSA. The full variable domain, with the rest looked up from reference TRBV7-2 and TRBJ1-5, is GAGVSQSPSNKVTEKGKDVELRCDPISGHTALYWYRQSLGQGLEFLIYFQGNSAPDKSGLPSDRFSAERTGGSVSTLTIQRTQQEDSAVYLCASSFGTGVNQPQHFGDGTRLSIL.

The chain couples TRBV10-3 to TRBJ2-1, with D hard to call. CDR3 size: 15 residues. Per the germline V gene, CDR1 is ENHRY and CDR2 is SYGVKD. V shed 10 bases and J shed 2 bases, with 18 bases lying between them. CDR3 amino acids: CATRSERSTYNEQFF. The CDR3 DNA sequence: TGTGCCACCAGATCGGAGAGAAGCACCTACAATGAGCAGTTCTTC.

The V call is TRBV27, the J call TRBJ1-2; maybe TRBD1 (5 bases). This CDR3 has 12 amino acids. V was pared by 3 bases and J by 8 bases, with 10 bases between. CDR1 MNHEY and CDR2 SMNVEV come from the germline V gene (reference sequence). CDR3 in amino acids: CASSFSGGGYTF. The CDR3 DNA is TGTGCCAGCAGTTTTTCGGGGGGAGGCTACACCTTC.

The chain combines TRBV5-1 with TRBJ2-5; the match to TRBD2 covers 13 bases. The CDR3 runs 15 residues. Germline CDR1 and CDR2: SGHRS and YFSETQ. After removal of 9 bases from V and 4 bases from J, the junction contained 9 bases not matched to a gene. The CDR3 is CANGLAGVHGETQYF. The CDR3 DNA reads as TGCGCCAACGGACTAGCGGGAGTTCATGGAGAGACCCAGTACTTC.

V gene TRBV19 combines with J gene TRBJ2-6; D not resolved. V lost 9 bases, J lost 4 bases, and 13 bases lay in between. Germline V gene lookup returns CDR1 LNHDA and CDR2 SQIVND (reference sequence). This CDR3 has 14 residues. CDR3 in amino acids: CASRPGAGANVLTF. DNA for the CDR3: TGTGCCAGCAGACCCGGAGCAGGGGCCAACGTCCTGACTTTC.

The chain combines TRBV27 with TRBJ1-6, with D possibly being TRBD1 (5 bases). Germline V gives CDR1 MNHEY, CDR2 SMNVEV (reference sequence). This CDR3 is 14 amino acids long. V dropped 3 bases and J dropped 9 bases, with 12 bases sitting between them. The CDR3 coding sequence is TGTGCCAGCAGTTTTTGGGGGAGGGGTTCACCCCTCCACTTT. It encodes CASSFWGRGSPLHF.

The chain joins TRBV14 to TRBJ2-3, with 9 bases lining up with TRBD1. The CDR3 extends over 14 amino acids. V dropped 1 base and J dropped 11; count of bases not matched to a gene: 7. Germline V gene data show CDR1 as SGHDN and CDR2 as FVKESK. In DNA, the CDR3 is TGTGCCAGCAGCCAAGCGAACAGGGGGCAGGGGCAGTATTTT. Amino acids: CASSQANRGQGQYF.

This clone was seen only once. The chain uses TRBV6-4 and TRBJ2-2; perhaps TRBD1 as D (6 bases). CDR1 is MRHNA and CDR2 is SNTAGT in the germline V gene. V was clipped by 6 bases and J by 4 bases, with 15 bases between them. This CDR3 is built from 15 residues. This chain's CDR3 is CASSPDGQPTGELFF. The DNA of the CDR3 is TGTGCCAGCAGCCCCGACGGACAGCCCACCGGGGAGCTGTTTTTT.

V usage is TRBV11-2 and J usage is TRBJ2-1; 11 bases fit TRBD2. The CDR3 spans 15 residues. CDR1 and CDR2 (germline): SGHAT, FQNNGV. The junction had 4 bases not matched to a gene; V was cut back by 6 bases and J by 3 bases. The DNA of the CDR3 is TGTGCCAGCAGACCTACTAGCGGGAGCTACAATGAGCAGTTCTTC. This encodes CASRPTSGSYNEQFF.

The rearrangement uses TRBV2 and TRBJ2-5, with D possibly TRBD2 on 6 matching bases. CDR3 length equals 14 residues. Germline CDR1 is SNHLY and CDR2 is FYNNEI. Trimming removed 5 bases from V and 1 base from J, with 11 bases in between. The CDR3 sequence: CASSPFGSQETQYF. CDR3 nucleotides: TGTGCCAGCAGTCCCTTCGGGAGCCAAGAGACCCAGTACTTC.

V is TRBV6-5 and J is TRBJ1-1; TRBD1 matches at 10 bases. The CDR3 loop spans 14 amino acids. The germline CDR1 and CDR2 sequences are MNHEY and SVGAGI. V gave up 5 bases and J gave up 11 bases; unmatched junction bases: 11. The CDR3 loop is CASSPTGGVGAAFF. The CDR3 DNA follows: TGTGCCAGCAGTCCGACAGGGGGCGTGGGAGCGGCTTTCTTT.

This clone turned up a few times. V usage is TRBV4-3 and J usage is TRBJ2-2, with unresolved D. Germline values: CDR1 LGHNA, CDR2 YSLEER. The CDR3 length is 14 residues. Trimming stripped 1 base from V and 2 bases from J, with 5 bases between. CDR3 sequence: CASSQGLNTGELFF. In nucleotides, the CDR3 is TGCGCCAGCAGCCAAGGTCTAAACACCGGGGAGCTGTTTTTT.

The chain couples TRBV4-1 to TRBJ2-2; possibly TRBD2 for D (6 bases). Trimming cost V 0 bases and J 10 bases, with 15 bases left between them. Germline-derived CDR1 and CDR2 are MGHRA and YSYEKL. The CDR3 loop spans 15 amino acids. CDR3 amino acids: CASSQEGTSPVELFF. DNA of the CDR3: TGCGCCAGCAGCCAAGAGGGGACTTCACCCGTGGAGCTGTTTTTT.

CDR3 nucleotide sequence: TGCGCCAGCAGCCAAGACCACACGACGAACACCGGGGAGCTGTTTTTT. Protein product: CASSQDHTTNTGELFF. This rearrangement joins TRBV4-3 to TRBJ2-2; D remains unclear. Germline assignment: CDR1 LGHNA and CDR2 YSLEER. V was cut by 0 bases and J by 0 bases, with 8 bases left in between. CDR3 length: 16 amino acids.

In nucleotides, the CDR3 is TGTGCCAGCAGTTCGGGACAGGGGGCGCCTTCACCCCTCCACTTT. Amino acids: CASSSGQGAPSPLHF. V is TRBV28 and J is TRBJ1-6; 12 bases fit TRBD1. The CDR3 extends over 15 amino acids. The germline gives CDR1 MDHEN, CDR2 SYDVKM. V lost 4 bases to trimming and J lost 9 bases; unmatched junction nucleotides: 4.

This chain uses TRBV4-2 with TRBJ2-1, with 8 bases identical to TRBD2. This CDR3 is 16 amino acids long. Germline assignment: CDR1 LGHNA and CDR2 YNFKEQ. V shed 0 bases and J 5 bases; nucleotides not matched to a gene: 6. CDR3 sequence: CASSQDGTGGNNEQFF. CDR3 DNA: TGTGCCAGCAGCCAAGATGGGACGGGAGGGAACAATGAGCAGTTCTTC.

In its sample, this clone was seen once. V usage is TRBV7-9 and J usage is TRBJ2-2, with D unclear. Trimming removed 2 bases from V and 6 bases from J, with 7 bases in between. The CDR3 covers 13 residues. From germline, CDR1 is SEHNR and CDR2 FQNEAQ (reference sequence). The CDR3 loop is CASSLSGSGELFF. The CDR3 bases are TGTGCCAGCAGCTTATCCGGGTCCGGGGAGCTGTTTTTT.

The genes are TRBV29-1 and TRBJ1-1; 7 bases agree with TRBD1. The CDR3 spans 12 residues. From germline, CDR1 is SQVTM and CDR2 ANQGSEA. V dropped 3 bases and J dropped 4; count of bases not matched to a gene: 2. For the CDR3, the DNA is TGCAGCGTTGAGGGACAGCTCACTGAAGCTTTCTTT. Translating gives CSVEGQLTEAFF.

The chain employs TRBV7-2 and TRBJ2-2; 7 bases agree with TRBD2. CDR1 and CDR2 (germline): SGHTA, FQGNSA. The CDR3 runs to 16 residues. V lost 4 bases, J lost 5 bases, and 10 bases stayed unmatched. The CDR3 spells CASSSSPGTITGELFF. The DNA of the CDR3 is TGTGCCAGCAGCTCGAGCCCCGGGACTATAACCGGGGAGCTGTTTTTT.

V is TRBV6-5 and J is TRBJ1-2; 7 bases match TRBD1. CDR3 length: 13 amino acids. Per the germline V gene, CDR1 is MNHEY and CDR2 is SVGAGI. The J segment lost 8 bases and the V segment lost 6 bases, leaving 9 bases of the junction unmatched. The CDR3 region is CASRSRDRVGYTF. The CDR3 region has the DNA TGTGCCAGCAGGTCTCGCGACAGGGTCGGCTACACCTTC.

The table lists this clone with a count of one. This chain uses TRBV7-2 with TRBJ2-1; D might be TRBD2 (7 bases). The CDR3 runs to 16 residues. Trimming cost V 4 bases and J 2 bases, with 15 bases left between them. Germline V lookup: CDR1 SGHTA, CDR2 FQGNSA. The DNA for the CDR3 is TGTGCCAGCAGCTCTAGGAGGGGGAGGGCCTACAATGAGCAGTTCTTC. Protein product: CASSSRRGRAYNEQFF.

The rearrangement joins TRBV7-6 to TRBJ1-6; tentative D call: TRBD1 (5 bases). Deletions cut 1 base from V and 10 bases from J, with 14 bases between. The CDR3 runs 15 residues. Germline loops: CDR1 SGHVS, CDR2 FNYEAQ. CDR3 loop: CASSLVAGQASPLHF. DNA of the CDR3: TGTGCCAGCAGCTTAGTGGCAGGGCAAGCCTCACCCCTCCACTTT. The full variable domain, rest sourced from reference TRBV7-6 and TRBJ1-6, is GAGVSQSPRYKVTKRGQDVALRCDPISGHVSLYWYRQALGQGPEFLTYFNYEAQQDKSGLPNDRFSAERPEGSISTLTIQRTEQRDSAMYRCASSLVAGQASPLHFGNGTRLTVT.

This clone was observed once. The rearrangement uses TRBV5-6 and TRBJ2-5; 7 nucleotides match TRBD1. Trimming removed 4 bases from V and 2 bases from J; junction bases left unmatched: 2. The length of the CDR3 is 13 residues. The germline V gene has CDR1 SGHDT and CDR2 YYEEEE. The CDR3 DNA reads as TGTGCCAGCAGCCGGGACAGTCAAGAGACCCAGTACTTC. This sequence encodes CASSRDSQETQYF.

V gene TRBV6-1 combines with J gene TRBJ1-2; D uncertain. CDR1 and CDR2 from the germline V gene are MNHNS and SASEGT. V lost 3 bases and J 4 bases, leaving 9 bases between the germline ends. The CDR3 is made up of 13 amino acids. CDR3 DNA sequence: TGTGCCAGCAGTGATCGGAGTCCCTATGGCTACACCTTC. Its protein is CASSDRSPYGYTF.

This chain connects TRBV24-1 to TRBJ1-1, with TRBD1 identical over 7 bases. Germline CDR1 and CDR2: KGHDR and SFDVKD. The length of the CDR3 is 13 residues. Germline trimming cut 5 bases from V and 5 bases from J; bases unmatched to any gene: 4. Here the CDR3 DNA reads TGTGCCACCAGTGTGGCAGGGGGGACTGAAGCTTTCTTT. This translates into CATSVAGGTEAFF.

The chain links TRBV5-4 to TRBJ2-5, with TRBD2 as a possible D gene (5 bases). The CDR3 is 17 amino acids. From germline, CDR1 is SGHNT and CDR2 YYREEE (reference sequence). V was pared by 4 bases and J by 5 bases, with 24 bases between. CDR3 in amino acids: CASSRGLSGLGWETQYF. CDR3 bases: TGTGCCAGCAGCCGGGGTCTATCGGGGTTGGGCTGGGAGACCCAGTACTTC. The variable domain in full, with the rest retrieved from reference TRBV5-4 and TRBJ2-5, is ETGVTQSPTHLIKTRGQQVTLRCSSQSGHNTVSWYQQALGQGPQFIFQYYREEENGRGNFPPRFSGLQFPNYSSELNVNALELDDSALYLCASSRGLSGLGWETQYFGPGTRLLVL.

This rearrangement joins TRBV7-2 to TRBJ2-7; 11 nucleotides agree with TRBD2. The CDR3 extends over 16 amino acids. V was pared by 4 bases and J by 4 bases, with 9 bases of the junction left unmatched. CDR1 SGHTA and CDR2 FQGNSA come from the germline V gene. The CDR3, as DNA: TGTGCCAGCAGCTCGCCTAGCGGGAGGTCGAATTACGAGCAGTACTTC. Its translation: CASSSPSGRSNYEQYF.

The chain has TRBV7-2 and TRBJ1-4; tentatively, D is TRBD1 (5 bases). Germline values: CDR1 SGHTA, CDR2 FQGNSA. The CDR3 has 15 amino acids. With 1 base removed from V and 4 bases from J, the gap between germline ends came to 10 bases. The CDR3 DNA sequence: TGTGCCAGCAGCTTAGGTCGACAGAATAATGAAAAACTGTTTTTT. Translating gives CASSLGRQNNEKLFF.

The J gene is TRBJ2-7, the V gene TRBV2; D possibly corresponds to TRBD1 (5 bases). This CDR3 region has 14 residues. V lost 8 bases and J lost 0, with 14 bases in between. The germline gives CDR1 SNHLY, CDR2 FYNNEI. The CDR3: CASGSGISSYEQYF. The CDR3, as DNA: TGTGCCAGCGGCTCAGGGATAAGCTCCTACGAGCAGTACTTC.

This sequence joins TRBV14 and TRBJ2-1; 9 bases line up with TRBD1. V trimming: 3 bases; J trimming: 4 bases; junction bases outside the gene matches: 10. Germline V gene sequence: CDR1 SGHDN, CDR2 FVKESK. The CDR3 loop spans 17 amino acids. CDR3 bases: TGTGCCAGCAGCCATTATTCCGGGACAGGGATGTACAATGAGCAGTTCTTC. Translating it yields CASSHYSGTGMYNEQFF.

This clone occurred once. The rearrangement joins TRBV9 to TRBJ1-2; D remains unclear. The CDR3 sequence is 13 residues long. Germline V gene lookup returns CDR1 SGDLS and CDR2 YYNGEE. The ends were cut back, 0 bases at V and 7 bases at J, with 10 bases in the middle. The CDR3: CASSVGLGPGYTF. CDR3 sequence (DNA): TGTGCCAGCAGCGTAGGGCTTGGGCCTGGCTACACCTTC.

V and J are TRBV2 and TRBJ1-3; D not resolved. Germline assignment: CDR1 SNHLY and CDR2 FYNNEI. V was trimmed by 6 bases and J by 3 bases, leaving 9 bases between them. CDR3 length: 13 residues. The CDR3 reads CASSPRHGNTIYF. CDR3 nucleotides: TGTGCCAGCAGCCCCAGGCATGGAAACACCATATATTTT.